The sequence of this T cell receptor (beta chain) was determined in a study of blood T cell repertoires in COVID-19. CDR3 length: 15 amino acids. Produced via immunoSEQ multiplex PCR; TCRdb's table is partial and in-frame only. Of approximately 26,000 clones detected, over 75% appear once; the ten largest clones hold approximately 15%. Sequenced sample: peripheral blood. The V call is TRBV21-1, the J call TRBJ1-3; no check of the table's D call, TRBD1, against the DNA was made. TRBV21-1 is a pseudogene locus. The receptor's source is a human donor in a cohort sampled during active COVID-19. The donor label of this sample is uncertain. Here the CDR3 reads CASRKQGGNGNTIYF. The CDR3 DNA sequence: TGTGCCAGCAGAAAACAGGGGGGAAATGGAAACACCATATATTTT.